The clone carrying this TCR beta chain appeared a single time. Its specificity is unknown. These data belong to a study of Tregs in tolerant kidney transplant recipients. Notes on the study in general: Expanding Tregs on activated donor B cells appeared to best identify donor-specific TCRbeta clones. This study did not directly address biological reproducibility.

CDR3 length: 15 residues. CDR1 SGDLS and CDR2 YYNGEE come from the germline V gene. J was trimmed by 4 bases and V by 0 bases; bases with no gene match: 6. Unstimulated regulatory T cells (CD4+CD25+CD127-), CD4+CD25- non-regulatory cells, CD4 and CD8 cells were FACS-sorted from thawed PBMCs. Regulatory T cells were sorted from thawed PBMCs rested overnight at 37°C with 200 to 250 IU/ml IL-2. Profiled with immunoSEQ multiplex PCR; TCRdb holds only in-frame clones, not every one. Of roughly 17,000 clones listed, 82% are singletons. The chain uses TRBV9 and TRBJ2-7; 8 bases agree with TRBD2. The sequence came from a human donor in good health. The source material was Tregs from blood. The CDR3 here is CASSVGPSGSYEQYF. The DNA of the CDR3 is TGTGCCAGCAGCGTAGGGCCCAGCGGGAGTTACGAGCAGTACTTC.